One TCR beta chain is described in this entry. Study processing details: Amplification with reference gene primers provided the estimates of nucleated cell counts. Repertoires were generated with immunoSEQ multiplex PCR, while TCRdb's copy carries only in-frame clones and drops some. The DNA was the basis for D and trimming; V, J and clone size are from that table. The data show some 300,000 clones, approximately 86% seen once. Adults between roughly 18 and 100 years of age took part from 20 to 25 US areas. In Cohort 3, a recovered donor had either two negative PCRs, clearance, or symptom resolution. The data were taken from a study of blood T cell repertoires in COVID-19. The CDR3 has 15 residues. Germline V gene sequence: CDR1 SGHNT, CDR2 YYREEE (reference sequence). Trimming at V came to 3 bases and at J to 5 bases, leaving 8 bases not matched to a gene.

The sample was PBMCs or T cells enriched from blood (not recorded which). This sequence joins TRBV5-4 and TRBJ2-5, with TRBD2 matching over 9 bases. This clonotype originated in a woman in her 30s who had recovered from COVID-19. The chain's CDR3 is CASSSGTSTTETQYF. CDR3 sequence (DNA): TGTGCCAGCAGCTCCGGGACTAGCACTACCGAGACCCAGTACTTC.